This T cell receptor beta chain originates from a study of OX40 agonist ivuxolimab in advanced cancers. Generated by immunoSEQ multiplex PCR, the TCRdb table keeps only in-frame clones and is missing some. The repertoire has nearly 70,000 clones, 75% to 90% of them found once; the top ten carry 8% to 10%. V shed 5 bases and J 3 bases; nucleotides not matched to a gene: 11. The germline V gene has CDR1 LNHNV and CDR2 YYDKDF (reference sequence). There are 18 residues in the CDR3. This TCR was recovered from an adult with an advanced solid tumor such as melanoma, head and neck, liver or kidney cancer. Material: CD4+ or CD8+ T cells sorted from blood, obtained in a trial of the OX40 agonist ivuxolimab. The chain employs TRBV15 and TRBJ2-6; 9 nucleotides line up with TRBD1. CDR3 sequence: CATSVLGQGKGGANVLTF. The CDR3 nucleotides are TGTGCCACCAGCGTCTTGGGACAGGGAAAAGGTGGGGCCAACGTCCTGACTTTC.